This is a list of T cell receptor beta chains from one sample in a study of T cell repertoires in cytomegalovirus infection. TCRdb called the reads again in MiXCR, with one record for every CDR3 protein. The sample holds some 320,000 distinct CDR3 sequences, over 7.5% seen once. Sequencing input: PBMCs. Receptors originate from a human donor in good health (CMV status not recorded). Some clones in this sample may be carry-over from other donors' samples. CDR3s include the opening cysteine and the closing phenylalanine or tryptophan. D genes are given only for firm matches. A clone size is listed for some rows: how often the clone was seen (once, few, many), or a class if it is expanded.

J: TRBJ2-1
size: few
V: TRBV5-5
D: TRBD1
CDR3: CATSYRDREIDEQFF
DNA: TGTGCCACCTCGTACCGGGACAGGGAGATCGATGAGCAGTTCTTC

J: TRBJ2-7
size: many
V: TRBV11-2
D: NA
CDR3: CASTPGGSASRVGHEQYF
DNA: TGTGCCAGCACCCCAGGGGGGTCCGCATCACGTGTGGGCCACGAGCAGTACTTC

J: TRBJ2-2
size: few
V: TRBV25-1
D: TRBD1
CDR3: CAIRGQGDTGELFF
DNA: TGTGCCATCAGAGGACAGGGTGACACCGGGGAGCTGTTTTTT

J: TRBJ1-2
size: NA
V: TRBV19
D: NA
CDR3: CASSGTHGYTF
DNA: TGTGCCAGTAGTGGGACCCATGGCTACACCTTC

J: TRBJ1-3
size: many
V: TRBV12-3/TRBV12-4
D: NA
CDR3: CASSYQSSGNTIYF
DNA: TGTGCCAGCAGTTACCAGTCCTCTGGAAACACCATATATTTT

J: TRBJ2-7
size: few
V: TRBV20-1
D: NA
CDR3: CSALRDPFGYEQYF
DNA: TGCAGTGCTCTTCGGGACCCCTTCGGGTACGAGCAGTACTTC

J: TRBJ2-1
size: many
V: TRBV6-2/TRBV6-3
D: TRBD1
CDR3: CASRTTGGRGNEQFF
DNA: TGTGCCAGCAGGACCACAGGGGGCAGGGGCAATGAGCAGTTCTTC

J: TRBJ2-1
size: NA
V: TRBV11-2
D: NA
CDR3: CASSLFRNNEQFF
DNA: TGTGCCAGCAGCTTATTCAGGAACAATGAGCAGTTCTTC

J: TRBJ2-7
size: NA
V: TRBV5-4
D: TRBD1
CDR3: CASSLPGTGESEQYF
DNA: TGTGCCAGCAGCTTACCCGGGACAGGGGAAAGCGAGCAGTACTTC

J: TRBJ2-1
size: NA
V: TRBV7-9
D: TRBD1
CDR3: CASSTGQGNEQFF
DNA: TGTGCCAGCAGCACAGGACAGGGCAATGAGCAGTTCTTC

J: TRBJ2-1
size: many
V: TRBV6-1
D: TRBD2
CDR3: CASSEEASGRIRLYNEQFF
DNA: TGTGCCAGCAGTGAAGAAGCTAGCGGGAGGATCCGCCTCTACAATGAGCAGTTCTTC

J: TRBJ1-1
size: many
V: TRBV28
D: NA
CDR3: CASSSGTAQGTEAFF
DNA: TGTGCCAGCAGTTCCGGGACGGCCCAGGGAACTGAAGCTTTCTTT

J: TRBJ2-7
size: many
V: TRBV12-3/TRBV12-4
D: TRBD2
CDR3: CASSTGLANTYEQYF
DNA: TGTGCCAGCAGCACGGGACTAGCGAATACCTACGAGCAGTACTTC

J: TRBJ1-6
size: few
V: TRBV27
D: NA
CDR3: CASSYGGGAWNSPLHF
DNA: TGTGCCAGCAGCTATGGGGGGGGAGCGTGGAATTCACCCCTCCACTTT

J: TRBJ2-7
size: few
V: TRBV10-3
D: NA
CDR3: CAISETNYEQYF
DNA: TGTGCCATCAGTGAGACTAACTACGAGCAGTACTTC

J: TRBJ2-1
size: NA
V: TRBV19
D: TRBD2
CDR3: CASSYGLAYNEQFF
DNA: TGTGCCAGTAGTTATGGACTAGCGTACAATGAGCAGTTCTTC

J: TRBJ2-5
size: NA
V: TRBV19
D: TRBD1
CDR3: CASRRTGGTEETQYF
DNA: TGTGCCAGTAGGAGGACAGGGGGTACGGAAGAGACCCAGTACTTC

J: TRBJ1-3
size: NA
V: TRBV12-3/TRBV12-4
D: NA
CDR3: CASSLAGTSTGSENTIYF
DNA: TGTGCCAGCAGTTTAGCGGGGACTTCTACCGGTTCGGAAAACACCATATATTTT

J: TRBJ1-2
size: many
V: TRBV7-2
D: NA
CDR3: CASSTGGSNYGYTF
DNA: TGTGCCAGCAGCACGGGGGGGTCCAACTATGGCTACACCTTC

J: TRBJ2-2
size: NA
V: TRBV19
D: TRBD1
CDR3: CASREDREVAGELFF
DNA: TGTGCCAGTAGGGAGGACAGGGAAGTAGCCGGGGAGCTGTTTTTT

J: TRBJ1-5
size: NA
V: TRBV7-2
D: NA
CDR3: CASGRQLNQPQHF
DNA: TGTGCCAGCGGCCGACAGTTAAATCAGCCCCAGCATTTT

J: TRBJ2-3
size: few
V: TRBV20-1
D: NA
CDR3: CSAPGLLTDTQYF
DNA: TGCAGTGCCCCGGGACTCCTCACAGATACGCAGTATTTT

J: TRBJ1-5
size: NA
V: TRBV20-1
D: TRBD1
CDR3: CSDRAIGQGKPQHF
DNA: TGCAGTGATAGGGCGATCGGACAGGGGAAGCCCCAGCATTTT

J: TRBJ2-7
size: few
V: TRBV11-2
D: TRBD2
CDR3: CASSFTSGGAGDEQYF
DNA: TGTGCCAGCAGCTTCACGAGCGGCGGGGCGGGAGACGAGCAGTACTTC

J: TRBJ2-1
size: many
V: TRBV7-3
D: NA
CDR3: CASSPGGAPNNEQFF
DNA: TGTGCCAGCAGCCCAGGGGGGGCGCCTAACAATGAGCAGTTCTTC

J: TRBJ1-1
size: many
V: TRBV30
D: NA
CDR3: CAWSVGVTTEAFF
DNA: TGTGCCTGGAGTGTGGGGGTGACCACTGAAGCTTTCTTT

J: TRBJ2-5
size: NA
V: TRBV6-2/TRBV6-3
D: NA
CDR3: CASESLRTQETQYF
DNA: TGTGCCAGCGAAAGCCTGCGGACTCAAGAGACCCAGTACTTC

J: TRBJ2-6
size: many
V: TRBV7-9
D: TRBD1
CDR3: CASSPGQGLAGANVLTF
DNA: TGTGCCAGCAGCCCTGGACAGGGATTGGCTGGGGCCAACGTCCTGACTTTC

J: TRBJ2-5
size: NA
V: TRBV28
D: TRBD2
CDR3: CASSFPRTLLAGVGETQYF
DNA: TGTGCCAGCAGTTTCCCTCGGACCCTTCTAGCGGGGGTGGGAGAGACCCAGTACTTC